These T cell receptor beta chains were read from a single sample in a study of response to subunit inactivated influenza vaccine. In TCRdb, the RT-PCR reads were re-called with MiXCR into one record per CDR3 protein. The sample shows roughly 460,000 distinct CDR3 sequences, approximately 10% of them seen only once. Source: PBMCs from blood, taken about 40 days after vaccination. The receptor set was obtained from a man aged 50 to 60 who received an inactivated influenza vaccine. Each CDR3 is given without its conserved first and last residue. Fields, in order: CDR3 protein, V gene.

cdr3_aa: ASSNIGTDYPWSYEQY
v_call: TRBV6-2/TRBV6-3

cdr3_aa: ASSLGTSPNGVVTQY
v_call: TRBV7-8

cdr3_aa: ASSQSFLTREHPREAF
v_call: TRBV3-1

cdr3_aa: ASSLYPPSGGTTDTQY
v_call: TRBV27

cdr3_aa: ASSLLGQSYTGELF
v_call: TRBV12-3/TRBV12-4

cdr3_aa: AWSVRTRLADNEQF
v_call: TRBV30

cdr3_aa: ASRQGVAQPQH
v_call: TRBV6-1

cdr3_aa: SVEQGETYEQY
v_call: TRBV29-1

cdr3_aa: SVAGGQRNYGYT
v_call: TRBV29-1

cdr3_aa: ASSLDAGLGANVLT
v_call: TRBV12-3/TRBV12-4

cdr3_aa: ASSLGRDRGFNNEQF
v_call: TRBV12-3/TRBV12-4

cdr3_aa: ASRPGTSGYNEQF
v_call: TRBV12-3/TRBV12-4

cdr3_aa: ASSLPGLAGTNTQY
v_call: TRBV7-8

cdr3_aa: ASSLPGRLETQY
v_call: TRBV5-4

cdr3_aa: ASSPSGESNQPQH
v_call: TRBV5-1

cdr3_aa: ATTHRDRQTDTQY
v_call: TRBV10-3

cdr3_aa: SAERQGGTDTQY
v_call: TRBV20-1

cdr3_aa: ASSFGTNLRSEQF
v_call: TRBV5-4

cdr3_aa: ASSQLVQETQY
v_call: TRBV3-1

cdr3_aa: ASSPFTRPGYEQY
v_call: TRBV7-2

cdr3_aa: ASAQAQETQY
v_call: TRBV5-1

cdr3_aa: ASSQGDRTT
v_call: TRBV4-2

cdr3_aa: ASSLATESYNEQF
v_call: TRBV5-1

cdr3_aa: ASSFGRGRDIQY
v_call: TRBV11-2

cdr3_aa: SARESGSSENQPQH
v_call: TRBV20-1

cdr3_aa: ASSQDNRPYNDQF
v_call: TRBV3-1

cdr3_aa: ASRDGPDTQY
v_call: TRBV27

cdr3_aa: ASSLSSGDEQY
v_call: TRBV7-2

cdr3_aa: ASSLGDSSGRYVEQF
v_call: TRBV5-1

cdr3_aa: ASSLADIGVLRGYEQY
v_call: TRBV11-1

cdr3_aa: SARGGLAGPEQF
v_call: TRBV20-1

cdr3_aa: ASSFYRDRGETQY
v_call: TRBV7-8

cdr3_aa: ASSSLLGGAYEQY
v_call: TRBV27

cdr3_aa: ASRGGLSGRPHYEQY
v_call: TRBV2

cdr3_aa: ASSYTGRSADTQY
v_call: TRBV28

cdr3_aa: ASSLTVREELF
v_call: TRBV7-3

cdr3_aa: ASSLDRTGGAF
v_call: TRBV7-2

cdr3_aa: ASSPDRGGYGYT
v_call: TRBV7-2

cdr3_aa: ASGLEGWGEQY
v_call: TRBV5-5

cdr3_aa: ASGFFWTSGTPDPDTQY
v_call: TRBV19

cdr3_aa: ASTLGTGGNVDQY
v_call: TRBV28

cdr3_aa: SARKVGRRSGNTIY
v_call: TRBV20-1

cdr3_aa: ASSVGPQTNTGELF
v_call: TRBV9

cdr3_aa: ASSLEDSSYNEQF
v_call: TRBV28

cdr3_aa: ATSQLSTDTQY
v_call: TRBV24-1

cdr3_aa: ASQTGPGEQF
v_call: TRBV6-2/TRBV6-3

cdr3_aa: ATSDPGLAGGPYNEQF
v_call: TRBV24-1